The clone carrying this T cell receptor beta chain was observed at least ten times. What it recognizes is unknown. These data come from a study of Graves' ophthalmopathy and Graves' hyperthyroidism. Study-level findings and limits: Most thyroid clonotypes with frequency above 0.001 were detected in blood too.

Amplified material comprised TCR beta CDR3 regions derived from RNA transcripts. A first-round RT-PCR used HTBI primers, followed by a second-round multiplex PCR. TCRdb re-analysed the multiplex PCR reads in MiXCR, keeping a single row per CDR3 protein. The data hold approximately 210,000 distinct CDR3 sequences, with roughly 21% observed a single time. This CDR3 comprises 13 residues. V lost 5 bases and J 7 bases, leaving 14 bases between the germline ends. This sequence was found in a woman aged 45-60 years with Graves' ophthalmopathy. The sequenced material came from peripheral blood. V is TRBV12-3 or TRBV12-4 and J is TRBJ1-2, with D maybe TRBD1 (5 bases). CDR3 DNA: TGTGCCAGCAGTCCCCGTTACGGGGGTGGCTACACCTTC. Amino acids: CASSPRYGGGYTF.